One sample yielded the 29 T cell receptor beta chains listed below, sequenced in a study of cytomegalovirus exposure and HLA in healthy donors. Sequencing used immunoSEQ multiplex PCR; TCRdb keeps in-frame clones, though not all of them. The repertoire consists of tens of thousands of clones, with more than 75% occurring once and the leading ten covering roughly 2.1%. Sequenced material: PBMCs. The source is a man aged 30 to 39 in good health and CMV-seronegative.

The rearrangement joins TRBV5-6 to TRBJ1-5, with D hard to call. The CDR3 extends over 12 amino acids. The germline V gene has CDR1 SGHDT and CDR2 YYEEEE. Trimming removed 2 bases at V and 3 bases at J, with 3 bases between. Here the CDR3 DNA reads TGTGCCAGCAGCTTTTACAATCAGCCCCAGCATTTT. Protein product: CASSFYNQPQHF.

V is TRBV9 and J is TRBJ2-3, with TRBD2 matching over 11 bases. In germline, CDR1 is SGDLS, CDR2 YYNGEE. With V trimmed by 3 bases and J by 4 bases, 4 bases remained unmatched. The CDR3 consists of 15 residues. CDR3 sequence (DNA): TGTGCCAGCAGCGATAGCGGGAGGGCCTCAGATACGCAGTATTTT. Residues: CASSDSGRASDTQYF.

This chain links TRBV30 with TRBJ2-7; 8 bases fit TRBD1. This CDR3 comprises 16 residues. Germline assignment: CDR1 GTSNPN and CDR2 SVGIG (reference sequence). V shed 4 bases and J 3 bases; nucleotides not matched to a gene: 14. CDR3 region: CAWTPKKGQALYEQYF. The DNA for the CDR3 is TGTGCCTGGACCCCAAAAAAGGGACAGGCTCTCTACGAGCAGTACTTC. Full variable domain (missing parts from reference TRBV30 and TRBJ2-7): SQTIHQWPATLVQPVGSPLSLECTVEGTSNPNLYWYRQAAGRGLQLLFYSVGIGQISSEVPQNLSASRPQDRQFILSSKKLLLSDSGFYLCAWTPKKGQALYEQYFGPGTRLTVT.

The chain has TRBV6-1 and TRBJ2-1; 9 bases fit TRBD2. J gave up 9 bases and V 4 bases, and 1 base lay outside the gene matches. Germline V gene data show CDR1 as MNHNS and CDR2 as SASEGT. The CDR3 totals 12 residues. The CDR3 bases are TGTGCCAGCAGTGGACTAGCGGTTGAGCAGTTCTTC. It codes for CASSGLAVEQFF.

The chain carries TRBV5-4 and TRBJ1-2; 7 positions match TRBD1. The CDR3 has 13 residues. Per germline, CDR1 SGHNT and CDR2 YYREEE (reference sequence). V was pared by 5 bases and J by 4 bases, with 5 bases of the junction left unmatched. The CDR3 coding sequence is TGTGCCAGCAGTTTAGGGGGCGTCTATGGCTACACCTTC. Amino acids: CASSLGGVYGYTF.

This clone was counted once. The chain has TRBV6-1 and TRBJ1-1; 7 nucleotides align to TRBD1. Trimming cost V 4 bases and J 5 bases; bases outside gene matches: 7. Germline CDR1 and CDR2: MNHNS and SASEGT. This CDR3 is built from 14 residues. The CDR3 loop reads CASSVKGAETEAFF. Here the CDR3 DNA reads TGTGCCAGCAGTGTTAAGGGGGCGGAAACTGAAGCTTTCTTT.

V usage is TRBV6-5 and J usage is TRBJ2-5; the D is unclear. The CDR3 is 14 residues long. Trimming removed 5 bases at V and 0 bases at J, with 10 bases between. Germline V gives CDR1 MNHEY, CDR2 SVGAGI. The CDR3: CASSEMADQETQYF. In DNA, the CDR3 is TGTGCCAGCAGTGAAATGGCGGACCAAGAGACCCAGTACTTC.

This clone has just a few counts. V gene TRBV6-6 combines with J gene TRBJ1-1, with TRBD1 as a possible D gene (5 bases). The CDR3 length is 14 residues. V was shortened by 1 base and J by 2 bases, with 8 bases between the two germline ends. Per germline, CDR1 MNHNY and CDR2 SVGAGI (reference sequence). Written as DNA, the CDR3 is TGTGCCAGCAGTTACTTCAGGGTAAACACTGAAGCTTTCTTT. Residues: CASSYFRVNTEAFF.

This clone was detected only once. At the DNA level, this CDR3 is encoded by other sequences in the same sample as well. This chain links TRBV6-5 with TRBJ1-5, with 7 nucleotides matching TRBD1. Trimming cost V 6 bases and J 2 bases; bases outside gene matches: 4. This CDR3 region has 14 residues. The germline CDR1 and CDR2 sequences are MNHEY and SVGAGI. As DNA, the CDR3 is TGTGCCAGCAGCCGGGACAGAGGCAATCAGCCCCAGCATTTT. It is translated as CASSRDRGNQPQHF.

The gene calls are TRBV6-5 and TRBJ1-4; D is unresolved. This CDR3 has 14 amino acids. The V end was cut by 6 bases, the J end by 7 bases, with 15 bases between. Germline values: CDR1 MNHEY, CDR2 SVGAGI. As DNA, the CDR3 is TGTGCCAGCAGGCCCCTGAGAGTTTTTGAAAAACTGTTTTTT. Translated, it gives CASRPLRVFEKLFF.

The chain combines TRBV7-9 with TRBJ1-5, with D possibly matching TRBD1 (6 bases). CDR3 length equals 15 residues. The V gene lost 0 bases and the J gene lost 7 bases, with 13 bases spanning the gap. Germline V CDR1 and CDR2: SEHNR, FQNEAQ (reference sequence). CDR3 protein: CASSLADRPMQPQHF. CDR3 bases: TGTGCCAGCAGCTTAGCTGACAGGCCCATGCAGCCCCAGCATTTT. Filled out from reference TRBV7-9 and TRBJ1-5, the complete variable domain reads DTGVSQNPRHKITKRGQNVTFRCDPISEHNRLYWYRQTLGQGPEFLTYFQNEAQLEKSRLLSDRFSAERPKGSFSTLEIQRTEQGDSAMYLCASSLADRPMQPQHFGDGTRLSIL.

This clone came up a few times. The chain uses TRBV7-2 and TRBJ2-5; D perhaps matches TRBD1 (7 bases). CDR3 length: 15 amino acids. CDR1 and CDR2 from the germline V gene are SGHTA and FQGNSA. Trimming pared 4 bases from V and 0 bases from J, leaving 12 bases between. The CDR3 bases are TGTGCCAGCAGCTCGCAGGGGGGATACCAAGAGACCCAGTACTTC. It specifies CASSSQGGYQETQYF.

The chain joins TRBV5-1 to TRBJ2-1, with D maybe TRBD1 (6 bases). The CDR3 has 15 residues. The V and J ends lost 4 bases and 3 bases respectively, with 14 bases between them. CDR1 SGHRS and CDR2 YFSETQ come from the germline V gene. DNA for the CDR3: TGCGCCAGCAGCCACCGACAGGACGGCTACAATGAGCAGTTCTTC. Amino acids: CASSHRQDGYNEQFF.

This clone is a singleton in its sample. The chain recombines TRBV18 with TRBJ2-3, with 9 bases aligning to TRBD2. CDR1 and CDR2 (germline): KGHSH, LQKENI. This CDR3 region has 19 residues. Trimming took 1 base from V and 1 from J; bases not matched to a gene: 12. CDR3 nucleotides: TGTGCCAGCTCACCACTTTTAGCGGGAGTAGTTTGGGGCACAGATACGCAGTATTTT. This sequence encodes CASSPLLAGVVWGTDTQYF.

The chain joins TRBV28 to TRBJ2-7; 7 positions agree with TRBD1. The germline V gene encodes CDR1 MDHEN and CDR2 SYDVKM. This CDR3 is built from 14 residues. The V segment lost 3 bases and the J segment 6 bases; nucleotides outside the gene matches: 8. CDR3 sequence: CASSFRTGAGEQYF. Here the CDR3 DNA reads TGTGCCAGCAGTTTCCGGACAGGTGCAGGCGAGCAGTACTTC.

The rearrangement joins TRBV30 to TRBJ2-1; possibly TRBD1 for D (5 bases). The CDR3 is 14 amino acids. Germline V gives CDR1 GTSNPN, CDR2 SVGIG (reference sequence). V lost 4 bases and J lost 0, with 10 bases in between. The CDR3 spells CAWTRGSSYNEQFF. The DNA of the CDR3 is TGTGCCTGGACAAGGGGTAGCTCCTACAATGAGCAGTTCTTC. The variable domain in full, completed from reference TRBV30 and TRBJ2-1, reads SQTIHQWPATLVQPVGSPLSLECTVEGTSNPNLYWYRQAAGRGLQLLFYSVGIGQISSEVPQNLSASRPQDRQFILSSKKLLLSDSGFYLCAWTRGSSYNEQFFGPGTRLTVL.

This clone has a handful of counts. DNA for the CDR3: TGTGCCAGTAGTATAAGACAGGGGGACTACGAGCAGTACTTC. Translation: CASSIRQGDYEQYF. The chain uses TRBV19 and TRBJ2-7, with TRBD1 identical over 9 bases. Per germline, CDR1 LNHDA and CDR2 SQIVND (reference sequence). With 2 bases clipped from V and 3 bases from J, the junction kept 2 bases outside the gene matches. The CDR3 consists of 14 residues.

This CDR3 is CASSIDTSSYNEQFF. The CDR3 bases are TGTGCCAGTAGTATAGATACGAGCTCCTACAATGAGCAGTTCTTC. This chain uses TRBV19 with TRBJ2-1; D gene ambiguous. Germline-derived CDR1 and CDR2 are LNHDA and SQIVND (reference sequence). The CDR3 runs to 15 residues. Trimming removed 0 bases from V and 0 bases from J, with 6 bases in between.

This chain joins TRBV6-5 and TRBJ1-3; 9 bases are shared with TRBD1. The CDR3 is made up of 14 amino acids. The J segment lost 4 bases and the V segment lost 6 bases, leaving 4 bases of the junction unmatched. Germline CDR1 reads MNHEY; CDR2 reads SVGAGI. DNA for the CDR3: TGTGCCAGCAGCCGGACAGGGGTCGGAAACACCATATATTTT. It yields the protein CASSRTGVGNTIYF.

The genes are TRBV25-1 and TRBJ1-2; TRBD1 is a possible D gene (6 bases). Germline-derived CDR1 and CDR2 are MGHDK and SYGVNS. CDR3 length equals 15 residues. Trimming pared 4 bases from V and 0 bases from J, leaving 12 bases between. In DNA form, the CDR3 reads TGTGCCAGCAGTGCTACAGGGAGGGCTAACTATGGCTACACCTTC. Protein product: CASSATGRANYGYTF.

The rearrangement links TRBV28 to TRBJ1-3; TRBD1 matches at 7 bases. From germline, CDR1 is MDHEN and CDR2 SYDVKM. The trim removed 10 bases at V and 1 base at J, leaving 7 bases unmatched. The CDR3 extends over 14 amino acids. The CDR3 spells CATEKQGSGNTIYF. The DNA of the CDR3 is TGTGCCACCGAAAAACAGGGGTCTGGAAACACCATATATTTT.

V usage is TRBV5-4 and J usage is TRBJ2-1; 9 nucleotides match TRBD2. The ends lost 2 bases at V and 6 bases at J; junction bases unmatched: 6. The CDR3 spans 15 residues. CDR1 SGHNT and CDR2 YYREEE come from the germline V gene (reference sequence). Written as DNA, the CDR3 is TGTGCCAGCAGCTTCGGCGGGGGGGCTGGCAATGAGCAGTTCTTC. It encodes CASSFGGGAGNEQFF. The whole variable domain, remainder taken from reference TRBV5-4 and TRBJ2-1, is ETGVTQSPTHLIKTRGQQVTLRCSSQSGHNTVSWYQQALGQGPQFIFQYYREEENGRGNFPPRFSGLQFPNYSSELNVNALELDDSALYLCASSFGGGAGNEQFFGPGTRLTVL.

This chain uses TRBV10-2 with TRBJ1-3, with D unclear. CDR1 and CDR2 from the germline V gene are WSHSY and SAAADI. This CDR3 is 15 amino acids long. The V gene lost 4 bases and the J gene lost 1 base, with 11 bases spanning the gap. The CDR3 is CASSVRPRSGNTIYF. The CDR3 nucleotides are TGCGCCAGCAGTGTACGGCCTAGGTCTGGAAACACCATATATTTT.

J is TRBJ2-7 and V is TRBV19, with 12 bases aligning to TRBD1. Germline loops: CDR1 LNHDA, CDR2 SQIVND (reference sequence). J lost 5 bases, V lost 3 bases, and 5 bases had no gene match. CDR3 length: 15 amino acids. The DNA for the CDR3 is TGTGCCAGTAGTATGGGACAGGGGGCGTTTCACGAGCAGTACTTC. Protein: CASSMGQGAFHEQYF.

This clone came up a few times. The V call is TRBV2, the J call TRBJ2-7; no clear D. V was shortened by 6 bases and J by 2 bases, with 8 bases between the two germline ends. Per the germline V gene, CDR1 is SNHLY and CDR2 is FYNNEI. This CDR3 contains 12 residues. DNA for the CDR3: TGTGCCAGCAGCGAAACACCCTACGAGCAGTACTTC. It encodes CASSETPYEQYF.

This clone is a singleton in its sample. This chain joins TRBV6-5 and TRBJ1-3; D remains unclear. Germline CDR1 reads MNHEY; CDR2 reads SVGAGI. The CDR3 runs to 13 residues. V shed 7 bases and J shed 2 bases, with 9 bases lying between them. CDR3 in amino acids: CASKLRTGNTIYF. DNA of the CDR3: TGTGCCAGCAAACTGAGGACTGGAAACACCATATATTTT.

The chain employs TRBV2 and TRBJ2-7, with 13 bases aligning to TRBD2. Trimming cost V 0 bases and J 9 bases; bases outside gene matches: 5. The CDR3 sequence is 15 residues long. Germline-derived CDR1 and CDR2 are SNHLY and FYNNEI. The CDR3 spells CASSEAARLAGGQYF. CDR3 DNA sequence: TGTGCCAGCAGTGAAGCGGCCCGACTAGCGGGAGGGCAGTACTTC.

The rearrangement uses TRBV6-5 and TRBJ1-2, with 7 bases that match TRBD1. The CDR3 is 13 residues long. The germline CDR1 and CDR2 sequences are MNHEY and SVGAGI. The V segment lost 6 bases and the J segment 6 bases; nucleotides outside the gene matches: 7. CDR3 loop: CASRADRVHGYTF. The CDR3 region has the DNA TGTGCCAGCAGAGCCGACAGGGTCCATGGCTACACCTTC.

The rearrangement uses TRBV30 and TRBJ2-1; 10 bases map to TRBD2. The V gene's germline CDR1 is GTSNPN and CDR2 SVGIG (reference sequence). The CDR3 is 15 amino acids. Trimming took 4 bases from V and 8 from J; bases not matched to a gene: 11. The CDR3 reads CAWKIPLAGVYEQFF. CDR3 bases: TGTGCCTGGAAAATTCCTCTAGCGGGAGTTTATGAGCAGTTCTTC.